This TCR beta chain stems from a study of cytomegalovirus exposure and HLA in healthy donors. Study-level findings and limits: The authors confirmed in vitro that a few CMV-associated chains were specific for CMV antigens. The investigators catalogued under 200 TCR beta chains as cytomegalovirus-associated. Among TCR sequences, most were rare, though some public TCRs appeared in many donors.

Germline assignment: CDR1 SGHNT and CDR2 YYREEE (reference sequence). Between the trimmed V and J ends, which lost 4 bases and 2 bases, there was a span of 15 bases. The CDR3 covers 16 residues. The count of this clone is one. Antigen specificity is unknown. Primers included in the PCR were 60 Vbeta and 13 Jbeta primers. Study processing details: Around 10 million of the 60 million to 80 million unique TCR beta chains counted in a later analysis were shared. Data came from immunoSEQ multiplex PCR; TCRdb stores just in-frame clones and leaves some out. V and J calls plus clone size are reproduced from that table; the DNA served to infer D and trimming. The profile shows about 140,000 clones, 75% to 80% of them singletons.

This receptor was taken from a woman aged 25 to 39 in good health and CMV-seronegative. The rearrangement joins TRBV5-4 to TRBJ2-2; D may be TRBD1 (5 bases). Sequenced: PBMCs. The CDR3 here is CASSPAHRTNTGELFF. CDR3 nucleotides: TGTGCCAGCAGCCCGGCCCACAGGACAAACACCGGGGAGCTGTTTTTT. The variable domain in full, with the rest retrieved from reference TRBV5-4 and TRBJ2-2, is ETGVTQSPTHLIKTRGQQVTLRCSSQSGHNTVSWYQQALGQGPQFIFQYYREEENGRGNFPPRFSGLQFPNYSSELNVNALELDDSALYLCASSPAHRTNTGELFFGEGSRLTVL.